This entry concerns a single TCR beta chain. Its antigen is unidentified. This specimen belongs to a study of graft-versus-host responses after intestinal transplantation. Produced via immunoSEQ multiplex PCR; TCRdb's table is partial and in-frame only. This sample has 85,000 to 130,000 clones, with over 75% found just once. Germline V lookup: CDR1 MGHRA, CDR2 YSYEKL. The V and J ends lost 6 bases and 6 bases, in that order; junction bases with no gene match: 8. CDR3 length: 13 residues. The input for sequencing was unstimulated CD4+ T cells sorted from spleen or lymph node cells, taken before intestinal transplant. The source of this sequence is a human donor who received an intestinal transplant. This chain uses TRBV4-1 with TRBJ2-7; 7 nucleotides line up with TRBD1. CDR3 loop: CASSLGGSGEQYF. The CDR3 nucleotides read TGCGCCAGCAGTCTAGGGGGCTCCGGCGAGCAGTACTTC.